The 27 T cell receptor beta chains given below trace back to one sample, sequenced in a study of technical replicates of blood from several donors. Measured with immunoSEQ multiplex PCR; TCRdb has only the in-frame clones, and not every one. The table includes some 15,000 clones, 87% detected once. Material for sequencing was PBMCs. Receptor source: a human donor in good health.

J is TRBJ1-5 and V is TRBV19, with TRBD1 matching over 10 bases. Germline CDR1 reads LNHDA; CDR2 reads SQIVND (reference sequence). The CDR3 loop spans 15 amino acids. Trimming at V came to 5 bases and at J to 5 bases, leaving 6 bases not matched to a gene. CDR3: CASSGTGEGYQPQHF. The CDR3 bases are TGTGCCAGTAGTGGGACAGGGGAGGGTTATCAGCCCCAGCATTTT.

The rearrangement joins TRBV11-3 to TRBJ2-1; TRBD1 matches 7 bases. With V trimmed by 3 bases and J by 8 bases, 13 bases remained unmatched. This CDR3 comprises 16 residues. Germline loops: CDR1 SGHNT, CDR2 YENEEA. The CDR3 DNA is TGTGCCAGCAGCTTTAGTCGGGACAGAGTCTTTGATGAGCAGTTCTTC. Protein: CASSFSRDRVFDEQFF.

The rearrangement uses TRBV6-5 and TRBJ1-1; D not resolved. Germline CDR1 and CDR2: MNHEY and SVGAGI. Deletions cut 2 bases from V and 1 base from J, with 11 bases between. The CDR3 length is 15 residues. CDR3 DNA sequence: TGTGCCAGCAGTTACGCGGGGAGGGAGAACACTGAAGCTTTCTTT. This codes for CASSYAGRENTEAFF.

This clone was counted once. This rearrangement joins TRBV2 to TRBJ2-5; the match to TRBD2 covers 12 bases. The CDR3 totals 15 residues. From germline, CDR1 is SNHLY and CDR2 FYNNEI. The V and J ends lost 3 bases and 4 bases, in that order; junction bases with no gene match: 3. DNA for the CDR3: TGTGCCAGCAGTGAGACTAGCGGGAGTTCAGAGACCCAGTACTTC. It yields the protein CASSETSGSSETQYF.

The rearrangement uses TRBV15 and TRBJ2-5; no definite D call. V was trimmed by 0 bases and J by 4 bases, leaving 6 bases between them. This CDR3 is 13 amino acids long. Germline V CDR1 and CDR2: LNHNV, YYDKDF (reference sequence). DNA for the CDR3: TGTGCCACCAGCAGAGAGTCGGGAGAGACCCAGTACTTC. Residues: CATSRESGETQYF.

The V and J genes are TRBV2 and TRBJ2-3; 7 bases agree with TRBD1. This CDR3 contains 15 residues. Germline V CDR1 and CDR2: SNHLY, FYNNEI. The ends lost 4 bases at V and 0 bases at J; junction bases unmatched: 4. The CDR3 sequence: CASSGQGDSTDTQYF. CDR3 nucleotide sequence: TGTGCCAGCAGTGGCCAGGGGGATAGCACAGATACGCAGTATTTT.

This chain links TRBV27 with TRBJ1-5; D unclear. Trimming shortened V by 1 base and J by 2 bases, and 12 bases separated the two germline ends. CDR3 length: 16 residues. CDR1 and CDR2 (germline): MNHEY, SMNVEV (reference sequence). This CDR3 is CASSLYSSMGNQPQHF. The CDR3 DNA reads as TGTGCCAGCAGTTTATACTCATCTATGGGCAATCAGCCCCAGCATTTT.

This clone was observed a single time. DNA of the CDR3: TGTGCCAGCAGCTTAGTACAGGGGGTGATGGAGCAGTACTTC. Translated: CASSLVQGVMEQYF. This chain connects TRBV7-9 to TRBJ2-7; 8 bases line up with TRBD1. CDR1 and CDR2 (germline): SEHNR, FQNEAQ (reference sequence). The CDR3 runs to 14 residues. The V gene end was trimmed by 1 base and the J gene end by 7 bases; junction bases not matched to a gene: 6.

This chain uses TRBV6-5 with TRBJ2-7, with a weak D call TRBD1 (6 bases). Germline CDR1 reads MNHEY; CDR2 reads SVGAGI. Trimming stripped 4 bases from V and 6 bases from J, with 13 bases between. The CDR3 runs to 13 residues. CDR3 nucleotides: TGTGCCAGCAGTTCGACAGGTCCGGGCGAGCAGTACTTC. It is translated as CASSSTGPGEQYF.

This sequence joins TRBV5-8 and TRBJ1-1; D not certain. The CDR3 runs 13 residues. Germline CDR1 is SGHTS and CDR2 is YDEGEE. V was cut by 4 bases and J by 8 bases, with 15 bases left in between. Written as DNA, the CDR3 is TGTGCCAGCAGCATCCTGCTGAGCATGGAAGCTTTCTTT. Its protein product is CASSILLSMEAFF.

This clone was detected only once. CDR3 loop: CASRGTSRNTGELFF. In DNA, the CDR3 is TGTGCCAGCAGAGGAACTAGCCGTAACACCGGGGAGCTGTTTTTT. The chain recombines TRBV28 with TRBJ2-2; the D gene is possibly TRBD2 (6 bases). V lost 6 bases, J lost 2 bases, and 13 bases lay in between. CDR1 and CDR2 (germline): MDHEN, SYDVKM. The CDR3 totals 15 residues.

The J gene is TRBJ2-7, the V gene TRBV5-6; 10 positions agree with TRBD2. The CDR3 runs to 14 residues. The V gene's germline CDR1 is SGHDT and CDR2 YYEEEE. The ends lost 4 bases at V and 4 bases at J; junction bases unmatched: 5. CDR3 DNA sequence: TGTGCCAGCAGCCTTGGGACTAGCGATTACGAGCAGTACTTC. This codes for CASSLGTSDYEQYF. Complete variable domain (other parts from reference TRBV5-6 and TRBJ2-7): DAGVTQSPTHLIKTRGQQVTLRCSPKSGHDTVSWYQQALGQGPQFIFQYYEEEERQRGNFPDRFSGHQFPNYSSELNVNALLLGDSALYLCASSLGTSDYEQYFGPGTRLTVT.

The CDR3: CASSPPGNTIYF. Written as DNA, the CDR3 is TGTGCCAGCAGCCCCCCAGGAAACACCATATATTTT. V and J are TRBV11-1 and TRBJ1-3; no clear D gene. This CDR3 has 12 amino acids. CDR1 is SGHAT and CDR2 is FQDESV in the germline V gene (reference sequence). V was clipped by 5 bases and J by 4 bases, with 6 bases between them. Filled out from reference TRBV11-1 and TRBJ1-3, the complete variable domain reads EAEVAQSPRYKITEKSQAVAFWCDPISGHATLYWYRQILGQGPELLVQFQDESVVDDSQLPKDRFSAERLKGVDSTLKIQPAELGDSAMYLCASSPPGNTIYFGEGSWLTVV.

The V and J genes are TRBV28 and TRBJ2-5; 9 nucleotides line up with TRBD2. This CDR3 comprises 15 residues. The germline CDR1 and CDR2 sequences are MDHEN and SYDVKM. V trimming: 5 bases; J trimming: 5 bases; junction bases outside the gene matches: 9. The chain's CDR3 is CASSPTTSGVETQYF. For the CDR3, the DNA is TGTGCCAGCAGTCCGACGACTAGCGGCGTTGAGACCCAGTACTTC.

The CDR3 nucleotides read TGTGCCAGCAGCTTGGAAGTAGCGGGAGGGGGGGAGACCCAGTACTTC. It is translated as CASSLEVAGGGETQYF. This chain links TRBV5-4 with TRBJ2-5; 11 bases line up with TRBD2. The CDR3 contains 16 residues. Losses at the gene ends were 0 bases for V and 5 bases for J; bases not matched to a gene: 6. Germline V CDR1 and CDR2: SGHNT, YYREEE (reference sequence).

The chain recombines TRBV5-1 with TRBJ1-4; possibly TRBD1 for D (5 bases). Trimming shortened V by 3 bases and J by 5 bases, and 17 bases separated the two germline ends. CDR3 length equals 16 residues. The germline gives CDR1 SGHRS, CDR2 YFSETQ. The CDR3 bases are TGCGCCAGCAGCTATTCCCCCCCAGACAGCAATGAAAAACTGTTTTTT. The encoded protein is CASSYSPPDSNEKLFF. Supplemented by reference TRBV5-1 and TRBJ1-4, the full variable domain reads KAGVTQTPRYLIKTRGQQVTLSCSPISGHRSVSWYQQTPGQGLQFLFEYFSETQRNKGNFPGRFSGRQFSNSRSEMNVSTLELGDSALYLCASSYSPPDSNEKLFFGSGTQLSVL.

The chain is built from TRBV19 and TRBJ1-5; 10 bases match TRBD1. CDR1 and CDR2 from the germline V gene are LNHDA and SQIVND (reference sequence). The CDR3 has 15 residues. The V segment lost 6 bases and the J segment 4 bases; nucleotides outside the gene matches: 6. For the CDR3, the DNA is TGTGCCAGTAGCGACAGGGGGCGCGGGAATCAGCCCCAGCATTTT. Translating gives CASSDRGRGNQPQHF.

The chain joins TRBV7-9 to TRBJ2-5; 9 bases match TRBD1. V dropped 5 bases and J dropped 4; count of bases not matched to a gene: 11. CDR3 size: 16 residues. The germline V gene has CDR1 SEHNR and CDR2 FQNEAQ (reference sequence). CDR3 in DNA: TGTGCCAGCAGCCCCTCGGGACAGGGTCTGTTAGAGACCCAGTACTTC. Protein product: CASSPSGQGLLETQYF.

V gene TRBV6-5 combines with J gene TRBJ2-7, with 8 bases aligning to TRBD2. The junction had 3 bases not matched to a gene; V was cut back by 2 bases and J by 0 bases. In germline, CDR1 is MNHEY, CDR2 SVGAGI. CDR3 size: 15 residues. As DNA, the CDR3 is TGTGCCAGCAGTTACCGTACTAGCGGCTCCTACGAGCAGTACTTC. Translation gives CASSYRTSGSYEQYF.

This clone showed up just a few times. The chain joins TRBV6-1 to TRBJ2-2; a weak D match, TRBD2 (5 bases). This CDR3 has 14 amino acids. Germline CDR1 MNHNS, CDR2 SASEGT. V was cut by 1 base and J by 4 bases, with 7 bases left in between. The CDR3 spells CASSEDGLTGELFF. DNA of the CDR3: TGTGCCAGCAGTGAAGACGGACTCACCGGGGAGCTGTTTTTT.

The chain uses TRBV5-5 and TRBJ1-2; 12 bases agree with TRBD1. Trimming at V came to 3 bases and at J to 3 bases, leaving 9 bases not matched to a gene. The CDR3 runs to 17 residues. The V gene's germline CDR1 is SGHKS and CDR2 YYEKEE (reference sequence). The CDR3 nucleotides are TGTGCCAGCAGCTCCTTGGGACAGGGGGCTGACGACTATGGCTACACCTTC. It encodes CASSSLGQGADDYGYTF.

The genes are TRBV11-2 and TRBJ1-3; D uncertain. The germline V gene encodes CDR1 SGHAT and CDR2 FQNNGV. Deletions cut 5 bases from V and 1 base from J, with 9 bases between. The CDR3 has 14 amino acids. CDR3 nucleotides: TGTGCCAGCAGCGCCTACAGTTCTGGAAACACCATATATTTT. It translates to CASSAYSSGNTIYF.

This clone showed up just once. CDR3 sequence reads: CASSFTATTDTQYF. The CDR3 nucleotides read TGCGCCAGCAGCTTTACTGCAACCACAGATACGCAGTATTTT. This rearrangement joins TRBV5-1 to TRBJ2-3; D call uncertain. This CDR3 comprises 14 residues. Germline V gene sequence: CDR1 SGHRS, CDR2 YFSETQ. The ends were cut back, 2 bases at V and 2 bases at J, with 9 bases in the middle.

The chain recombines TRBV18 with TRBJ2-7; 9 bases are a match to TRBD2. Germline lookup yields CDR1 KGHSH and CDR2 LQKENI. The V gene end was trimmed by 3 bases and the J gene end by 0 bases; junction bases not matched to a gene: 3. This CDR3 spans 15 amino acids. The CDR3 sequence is CASSPLAGISYEQYF. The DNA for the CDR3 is TGTGCCAGCTCACCCCTAGCGGGGATCTCCTACGAGCAGTACTTC.

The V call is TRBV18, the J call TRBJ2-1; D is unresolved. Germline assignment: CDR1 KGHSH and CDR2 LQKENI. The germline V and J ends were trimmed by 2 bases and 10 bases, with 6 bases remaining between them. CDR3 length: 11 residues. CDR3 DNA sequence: TGTGCCAGCTCACCAGGCACGGAGCAGTTCTTC. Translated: CASSPGTEQFF.

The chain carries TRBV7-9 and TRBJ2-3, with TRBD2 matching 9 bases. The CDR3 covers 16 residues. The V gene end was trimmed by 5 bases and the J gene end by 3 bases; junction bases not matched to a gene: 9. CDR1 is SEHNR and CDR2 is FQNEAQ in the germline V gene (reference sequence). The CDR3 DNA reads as TGTGCCAGCAGCCTCCCCTTAGCGGGAGAAACAGATACGCAGTATTTT. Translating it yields CASSLPLAGETDTQYF.

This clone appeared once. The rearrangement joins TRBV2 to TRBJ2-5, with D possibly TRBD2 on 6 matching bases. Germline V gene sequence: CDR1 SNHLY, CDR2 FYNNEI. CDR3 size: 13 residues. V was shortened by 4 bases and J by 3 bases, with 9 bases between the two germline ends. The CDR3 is CASSARLEETQYF. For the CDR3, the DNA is TGTGCCAGCAGTGCGAGACTAGAAGAGACCCAGTACTTC.